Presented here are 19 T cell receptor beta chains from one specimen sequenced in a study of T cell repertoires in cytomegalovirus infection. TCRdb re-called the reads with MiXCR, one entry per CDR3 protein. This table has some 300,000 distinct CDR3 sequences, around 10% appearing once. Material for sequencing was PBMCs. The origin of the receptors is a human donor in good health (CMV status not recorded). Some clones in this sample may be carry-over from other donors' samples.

CDR3 DNA sequence: TGCAGTGCTTCAGCGGGGGTGAGCTCCTACAATGAGCAGTTCTTC. Protein product: CSASAGVSSYNEQFF. The chain recombines TRBV20-1 with TRBJ2-1; 8 bases map to TRBD2. The V gene end was trimmed by 5 bases and the J gene end by 0 bases; junction bases not matched to a gene: 6. The CDR3 consists of 15 residues. Germline V gene data show CDR1 as DFQATT and CDR2 as SNEGSKA (reference sequence).

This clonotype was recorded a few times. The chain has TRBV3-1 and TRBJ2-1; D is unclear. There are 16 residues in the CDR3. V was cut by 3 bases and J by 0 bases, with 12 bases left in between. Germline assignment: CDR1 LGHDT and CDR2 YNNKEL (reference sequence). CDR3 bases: TGTGCCAGCAGCCATCGGACCCCTAGCTCCTACAATGAGCAGTTCTTC. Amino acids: CASSHRTPSSYNEQFF.

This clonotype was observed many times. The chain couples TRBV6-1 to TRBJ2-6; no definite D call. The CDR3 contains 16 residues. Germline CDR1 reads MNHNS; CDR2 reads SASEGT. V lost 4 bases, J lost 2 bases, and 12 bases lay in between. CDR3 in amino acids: CASSGSQVTGANVLTF. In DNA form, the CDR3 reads TGTGCCAGCAGTGGTTCCCAGGTAACTGGGGCCAACGTCCTGACTTTC.

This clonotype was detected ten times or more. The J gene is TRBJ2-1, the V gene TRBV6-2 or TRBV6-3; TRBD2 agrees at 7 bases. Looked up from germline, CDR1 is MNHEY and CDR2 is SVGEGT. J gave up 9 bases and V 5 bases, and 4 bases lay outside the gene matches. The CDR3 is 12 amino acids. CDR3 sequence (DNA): TGTGCCAGCAGTGACCCGGGGGGTGAGCAGTTCTTC. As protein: CASSDPGGEQFF.

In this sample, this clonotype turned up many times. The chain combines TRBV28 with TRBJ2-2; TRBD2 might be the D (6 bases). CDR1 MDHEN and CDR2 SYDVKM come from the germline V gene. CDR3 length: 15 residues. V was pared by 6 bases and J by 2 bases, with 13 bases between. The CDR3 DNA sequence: TGTGCCAGCAGAGTAGCCGGGGGTAACACCGGGGAGCTGTTTTTT. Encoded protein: CASRVAGGNTGELFF.

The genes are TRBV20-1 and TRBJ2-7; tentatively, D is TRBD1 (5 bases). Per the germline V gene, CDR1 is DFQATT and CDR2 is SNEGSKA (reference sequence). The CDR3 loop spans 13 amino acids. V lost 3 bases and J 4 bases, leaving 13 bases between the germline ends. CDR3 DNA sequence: TGCAGTGCTAGGGAGACAGAAGTATACGAGCAGTACGTC. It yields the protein CSARETEVYEQYV.

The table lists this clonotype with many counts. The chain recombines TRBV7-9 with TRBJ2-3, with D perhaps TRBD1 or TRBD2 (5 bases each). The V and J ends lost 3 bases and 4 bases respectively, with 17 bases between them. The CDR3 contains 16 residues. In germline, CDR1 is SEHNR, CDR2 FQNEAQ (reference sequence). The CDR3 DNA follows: TGTGCCAGCAGCTTGGGGGTGTCCGTTGACCCAGATACGCAGTATTTT. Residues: CASSLGVSVDPDTQYF.

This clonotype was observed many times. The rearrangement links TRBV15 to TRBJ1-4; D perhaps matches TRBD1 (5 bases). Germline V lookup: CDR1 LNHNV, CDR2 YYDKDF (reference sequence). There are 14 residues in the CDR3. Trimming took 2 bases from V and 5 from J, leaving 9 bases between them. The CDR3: CATSRWDGNEKLFF. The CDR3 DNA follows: TGTGCCACCAGCAGATGGGACGGGAATGAAAAACTGTTTTTT.

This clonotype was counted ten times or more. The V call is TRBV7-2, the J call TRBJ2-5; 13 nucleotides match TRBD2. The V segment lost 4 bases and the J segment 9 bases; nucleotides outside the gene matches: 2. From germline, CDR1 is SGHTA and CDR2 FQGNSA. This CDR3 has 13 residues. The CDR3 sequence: CASSSTSGGAQYF. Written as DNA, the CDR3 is TGTGCCAGCAGCTCTACTAGCGGGGGGGCCCAGTACTTC.

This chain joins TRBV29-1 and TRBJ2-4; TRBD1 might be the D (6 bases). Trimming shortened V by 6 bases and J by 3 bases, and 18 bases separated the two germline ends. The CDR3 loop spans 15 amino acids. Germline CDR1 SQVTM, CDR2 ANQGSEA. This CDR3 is CSVLRDTRDKNIQYF. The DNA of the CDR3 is TGCAGCGTACTCCGGGACACGCGAGACAAAAACATTCAGTACTTC. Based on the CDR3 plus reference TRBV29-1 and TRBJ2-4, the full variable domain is SAVISQKPSRDICQRGTSLTIQCQVDSQVTMMFWYRQQPGQSLTLIATANQGSEATYESGFVIDKFPISRPNLTFSTLTVSNMSPEDSSIYLCSVLRDTRDKNIQYFGAGTRLSVL.

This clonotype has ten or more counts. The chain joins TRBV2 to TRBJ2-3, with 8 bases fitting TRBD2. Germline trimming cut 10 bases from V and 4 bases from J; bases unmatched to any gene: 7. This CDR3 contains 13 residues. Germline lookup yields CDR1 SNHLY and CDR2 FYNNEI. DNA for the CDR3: TGTGCCACCGGGAGGGGGTTGGCAGATACGCAGTATTTT. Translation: CATGRGLADTQYF.

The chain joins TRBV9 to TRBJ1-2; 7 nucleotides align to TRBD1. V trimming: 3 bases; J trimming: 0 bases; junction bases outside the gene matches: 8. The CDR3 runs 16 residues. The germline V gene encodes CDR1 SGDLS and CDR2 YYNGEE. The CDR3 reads CASSATGGTANYGYTF. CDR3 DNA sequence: TGTGCCAGCAGCGCAACCGGAGGGACAGCTAACTATGGCTACACCTTC. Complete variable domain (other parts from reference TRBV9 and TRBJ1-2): DSGVTQTPKHLITATGQRVTLRCSPRSGDLSVYWYQQSLDQGLQFLIQYYNGEERAKGNILERFSAQQFPDLHSELNLSSLELGDSALYFCASSATGGTANYGYTFGSGTRLTVV.

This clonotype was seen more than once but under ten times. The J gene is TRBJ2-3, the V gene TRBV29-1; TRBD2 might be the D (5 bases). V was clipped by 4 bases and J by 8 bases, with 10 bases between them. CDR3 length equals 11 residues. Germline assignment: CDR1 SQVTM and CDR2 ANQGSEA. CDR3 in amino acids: CSVGEFSTQYF. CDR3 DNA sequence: TGCAGCGTTGGGGAGTTCTCTACGCAGTATTTT.

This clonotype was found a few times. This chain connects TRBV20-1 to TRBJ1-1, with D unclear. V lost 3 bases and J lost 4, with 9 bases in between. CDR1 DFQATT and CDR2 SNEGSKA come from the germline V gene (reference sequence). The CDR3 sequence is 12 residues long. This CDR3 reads CSASPGSTEAFF. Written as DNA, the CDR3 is TGCAGTGCTAGTCCGGGAAGCACTGAAGCTTTCTTT.

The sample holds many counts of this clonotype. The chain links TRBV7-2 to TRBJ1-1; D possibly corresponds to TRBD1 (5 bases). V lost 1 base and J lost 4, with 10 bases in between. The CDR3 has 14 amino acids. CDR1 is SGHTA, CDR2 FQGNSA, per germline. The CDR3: CASSLVRGRTEAFF. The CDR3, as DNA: TGTGCCAGCAGCTTAGTAAGGGGACGCACTGAAGCTTTCTTT.

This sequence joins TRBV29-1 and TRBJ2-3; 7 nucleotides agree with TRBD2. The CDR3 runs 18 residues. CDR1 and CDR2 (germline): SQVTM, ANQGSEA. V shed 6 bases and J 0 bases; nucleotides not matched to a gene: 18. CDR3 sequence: CSVSRRRQAGQSTDTQYF. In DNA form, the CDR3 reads TGCAGCGTATCCCGGAGGCGACAAGCGGGGCAAAGCACAGATACGCAGTATTTT.

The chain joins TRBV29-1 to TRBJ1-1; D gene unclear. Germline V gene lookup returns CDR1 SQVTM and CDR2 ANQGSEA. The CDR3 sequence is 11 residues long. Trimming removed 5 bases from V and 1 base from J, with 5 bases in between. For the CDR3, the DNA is TGCAGCGTTTGGGGGAACACTGAAGCTTTCTTT. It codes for CSVWGNTEAFF.

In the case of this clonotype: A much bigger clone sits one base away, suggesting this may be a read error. The chain's CDR3 is CASSPGGGGEGEAFF. In nucleotides, the CDR3 is TGTGCCAGCAGCCCAGGGGGGGGGGGCGAGGGGGAAGCTTTCTTT. The chain couples TRBV6-5 to TRBJ1-1; 7 nucleotides agree with TRBD1. Germline trimming cut 6 bases from V and 8 bases from J; bases unmatched to any gene: 15. This CDR3 is built from 15 residues. Germline assignment: CDR1 MNHEY and CDR2 SVGAGI.

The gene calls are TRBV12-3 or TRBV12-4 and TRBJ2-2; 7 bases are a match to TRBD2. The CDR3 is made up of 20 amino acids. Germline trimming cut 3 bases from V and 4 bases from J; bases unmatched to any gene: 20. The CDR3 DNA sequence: TGTGCCAGCAGTTTTCGTGGAGCGGGGCGGTCCCCTACAACCACCGGGGAGCTGTTTTTT. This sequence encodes CASSFRGAGRSPTTTGELFF.